The present T cell receptor beta chain was sequenced within a study of long-term antiretroviral therapy in people with HIV. The study's findings and limits: Repertoires from HIV showed CDR3 length ranges narrower than those of controls.

Per donor, at least one pre-ART and at least two post-ART PBMC samples were obtained. Version v3.0 of the immunoSEQ assay ran at survey level. The method was immunoSEQ multiplex PCR; TCRdb's version includes in-frame clones alone and lacks a portion of them. This table has approximately 18,000 clones, about nine tenths appearing once. The CDR3 is 16 residues long. Losses at the gene ends were 0 bases for V and 7 bases for J; bases not matched to a gene: 5. Germline CDR1 SGHRS, CDR2 YFSETQ. With regard to this clone: Its antigen is still unknown.

The sequence derives from a man between 50 and 59 years old with HIV. Sample: unsorted PBMCs, taken 3 years after starting antiretroviral therapy. This chain joins TRBV5-1 and TRBJ2-2, with TRBD1 matching 11 bases. In DNA, the CDR3 is TGCGCCAGCAGCTTGGACGGACAGGGGGCTGGCGGGGAGCTGTTTTTT. Its translation is CASSLDGQGAGGELFF.